Following are 28 T cell receptor beta chains from one sample sequenced in a study of blood T cell repertoires in COVID-19. The repertoire was sequenced with immunoSEQ multiplex PCR; TCRdb's copy has only in-frame clones and lacks some. The sample holds around 320,000 clones, 65% to 90% seen once. The sample consisted of peripheral blood. Every receptor here comes from a human donor in a cohort sampled during active COVID-19.

The rearrangement links TRBV6-5 to TRBJ2-7, with a weak D call TRBD1 (6 bases). The V end lost 5 bases, the J end lost 7 bases, and 9 bases lay between the germline ends. The CDR3 runs 11 residues. Germline V CDR1 and CDR2: MNHEY, SVGAGI. CDR3 nucleotides: TGTGCCAGCAGTAACAGGGATGAGCAGTACTTC. Protein sequence: CASSNRDEQYF.

This clone occurred a few times. The genes are TRBV3-1 (or the pseudogene TRBV3-2) and TRBJ2-7; maybe TRBD2 (5 bases). CDR3 size: 15 residues. CDR1 and CDR2 from the germline V gene are LGHDT and YNNKEL (reference sequence). V lost 1 base, J lost 1 base, and 11 bases lay in between. CDR3 residues: CASSQGQRYSYEQYF. CDR3 coding DNA: TGTGCCAGCAGCCAAGGTCAGCGGTATTCCTACGAGCAGTACTTC.

The chain carries TRBV10-2 and TRBJ1-5, with TRBD1 matching 7 bases. CDR1 WSHSY and CDR2 SAAADI come from the germline V gene. The CDR3 totals 16 residues. V lost 0 bases, J lost 0 bases, and 2 bases stayed unmatched. The CDR3 DNA sequence: TGCGCCAGCAGTGAGTCGGGACAGTATAGCAATCAGCCCCAGCATTTT. It is translated as CASSESGQYSNQPQHF.

The chain carries TRBV5-1 and TRBJ2-2; D is possibly TRBD1 (6 bases). Germline CDR1 reads SGHRS; CDR2 reads YFSETQ. Trimming stripped 2 bases from V and 1 base from J, with 9 bases between. This CDR3 has 15 amino acids. The CDR3 DNA follows: TGCGCCAGCAGCTTACAGGGAGTGAACACCGGGGAGCTGTTTTTT. It encodes CASSLQGVNTGELFF.

V is TRBV6-5 and J is TRBJ1-2; 9 positions agree with TRBD1. Germline V gives CDR1 MNHEY, CDR2 SVGAGI. J was trimmed by 6 bases and V by 4 bases; bases with no gene match: 9. The CDR3 spans 15 residues. The CDR3: CASSSTGGARDGYTF. DNA for the CDR3: TGTGCCAGCAGTTCAACAGGGGGCGCGAGAGATGGCTACACCTTC.

The CDR3 nucleotides are TGTGCCATCAGTGGGAACAGTAGGAACACTGAAGCTTTCTTT. This gives the protein CAISGNSRNTEAFF. The genes are TRBV10-3 and TRBJ1-1, with no clear D. V shed 4 bases and J shed 1 base, with 10 bases lying between them. Germline assignment: CDR1 ENHRY and CDR2 SYGVKD. The length of the CDR3 is 14 residues.

J is TRBJ2-3 and V is TRBV11-2, with 8 bases that match TRBD2. After removal of 0 bases from V and 0 bases from J, the junction contained 5 bases not matched to a gene. The CDR3 totals 17 residues. The germline V gene has CDR1 SGHAT and CDR2 FQNNGV. The chain's CDR3 is CASSLDWRGDSTDTQYF. The CDR3 DNA sequence: TGTGCCAGCAGCTTAGATTGGCGGGGGGACAGCACAGATACGCAGTATTTT.

The rearrangement joins TRBV2 to TRBJ1-2; tentative D call: TRBD1 (5 bases). Trimming shortened V by 7 bases and J by 4 bases, and 13 bases separated the two germline ends. Germline assignment: CDR1 SNHLY and CDR2 FYNNEI. The CDR3 runs 13 residues. CDR3 sequence (DNA): TGTGCCAGCATCAGGGATGAGAGCTATGGCTACACCTTC. It translates to CASIRDESYGYTF.

The chain uses TRBV6-5 and TRBJ1-2; TRBD1 agrees at 10 bases. The germline V gene encodes CDR1 MNHEY and CDR2 SVGAGI. The CDR3 is 15 amino acids. After removal of 5 bases from V and 2 bases from J, the junction contained 5 bases not matched to a gene. The chain's CDR3 is CASSPDRGYNYGYTF. For the CDR3, the DNA is TGTGCCAGCAGTCCGGACAGGGGGTACAACTATGGCTACACCTTC.

In this sample, this clone turned up once. J is TRBJ1-1 and V is TRBV6-6, with no clear D. The CDR3 runs to 14 residues. Germline loops: CDR1 MNHNY, CDR2 SVGAGI (reference sequence). V lost 6 bases and J lost 3, with 14 bases in between. CDR3: CASSTPFGDTEAFF. DNA for the CDR3: TGTGCCAGCAGCACCCCCTTCGGGGACACTGAAGCTTTCTTT.

This chain joins TRBV25-1 and TRBJ2-1, with 11 bases lining up with TRBD2. This CDR3 contains 16 residues. After removal of 3 bases from V and 9 bases from J, the junction contained 10 bases not matched to a gene. Per the germline V gene, CDR1 is MGHDK and CDR2 is SYGVNS. CDR3 region: CASSDLVAGGQSEQFF. CDR3 bases: TGTGCCAGCAGTGATCTTGTAGCGGGGGGGCAGAGTGAGCAGTTCTTC. The variable domain in full, completed from reference TRBV25-1 and TRBJ2-1, reads EADIYQTPRYLVIGTGKKITLECSQTMGHDKMYWYQQDPGMELHLIHYSYGVNSTEKGDLSSESTVSRIRTEHFPLTLESARPSHTSQYLCASSDLVAGGQSEQFFGPGTRLTVL.

The chain uses TRBV7-8 and TRBJ2-2, with D possibly being TRBD1 (6 bases). Germline assignment: CDR1 SGHVS and CDR2 FQNEAQ. The CDR3 covers 14 residues. Trimming took off 7 bases at V and 7 bases at J, with 16 bases between the two ends. CDR3 sequence (DNA): TGTGCCAGCATAAATAGTAGGGGGAACGGGGAGCTGTTTTTT. It specifies CASINSRGNGELFF.

The V gene is TRBV6-5, the J gene TRBJ1-2; 8 positions agree with TRBD1. V trimming: 7 bases; J trimming: 6 bases; junction bases outside the gene matches: 4. CDR3 length: 12 residues. Germline CDR1 MNHEY, CDR2 SVGAGI. The CDR3 loop reads CASTGTGDGYTF. The CDR3 DNA reads as TGTGCCAGCACCGGGACAGGAGATGGCTACACCTTC.

In this sample, this clone turned up once. The rearrangement links TRBV5-1 to TRBJ2-1; 7 bases fit TRBD1. This CDR3 region has 14 residues. Unmatched junction bases numbered 7, after V lost 3 bases and J lost 7 bases. Germline V gene sequence: CDR1 SGHRS, CDR2 YFSETQ. DNA for the CDR3: TGCGCCAGCAGCTCACCGGGGACAGTGAATGAGCAGTTCTTC. Translated, it gives CASSSPGTVNEQFF.

This clone was found a few times. The rearrangement joins TRBV2 to TRBJ1-1; no clear D. CDR1 SNHLY and CDR2 FYNNEI come from the germline V gene. Trimming removed 4 bases at V and 5 bases at J, with 17 bases between. The length of the CDR3 is 15 residues. In DNA, the CDR3 is TGTGCCAGCAGTGCAATCGCGGAGCTTGGGACTGAAGCTTTCTTT. Its protein product is CASSAIAELGTEAFF.

This clone was detected a few times. The V and J genes are TRBV5-1 and TRBJ1-6; TRBD1 is a possible D gene (5 bases). CDR3 length: 14 amino acids. CDR1 SGHRS and CDR2 YFSETQ come from the germline V gene. Trimming left V 0 bases short and J 10 bases short, with 11 bases between. The CDR3 bases are TGCGCCAGCAGCTTGGCCAGGGCGGAATCACCCCTCCACTTT. Translation: CASSLARAESPLHF. The whole variable domain, filled in from reference TRBV5-1 and TRBJ1-6, reads KAGVTQTPRYLIKTRGQQVTLSCSPISGHRSVSWYQQTPGQGLQFLFEYFSETQRNKGNFPGRFSGRQFSNSRSEMNVSTLELGDSALYLCASSLARAESPLHFGNGTRLTVT.

A note on this clone: Mismatch with germline at one junction end may stem from a read error. The CDR3: CASSYSGTTYEKLFF. The CDR3 region has the DNA TGTGCCAGCAGTTACTCCGGGACAACTTATGAAAAACTGTTTTTT. The chain carries TRBV6-5 and TRBJ1-4; tentatively, D is TRBD1 (6 bases). Germline CDR1 reads MNHEY; CDR2 reads SVGAGI. CDR3 length: 15 residues.

This chain connects TRBV29-1 to TRBJ1-1; the D is unclear. Trimming removed 4 bases at V and 7 bases at J, with 7 bases between. This CDR3 is built from 10 residues. Germline V gene data show CDR1 as SQVTM and CDR2 as ANQGSEA. CDR3 sequence reads: CSVGRSEAFF. CDR3 nucleotides: TGCAGCGTTGGTCGGAGTGAAGCTTTCTTT. Full variable domain (outside the CDR3, taken from reference TRBV29-1 and TRBJ1-1): SAVISQKPSRDICQRGTSLTIQCQVDSQVTMMFWYRQQPGQSLTLIATANQGSEATYESGFVIDKFPISRPNLTFSTLTVSNMSPEDSSIYLCSVGRSEAFFGQGTRLTVV.

This clone was picked up a small number of times. The rearrangement joins TRBV7-9 to TRBJ2-2, with a possible D match to TRBD1 (5 bases). Germline loops: CDR1 SEHNR, CDR2 FQNEAQ (reference sequence). Trimming left V 0 bases short and J 6 bases short, with 5 bases between. CDR3 length: 13 amino acids. The CDR3 DNA is TGTGCCAGCAGCTTAGCAGGGGCCGGGGAGCTGTTTTTT. It specifies CASSLAGAGELFF.

V and J are TRBV5-1 and TRBJ2-7; maybe TRBD2 (6 bases). This CDR3 region has 13 residues. The germline V gene encodes CDR1 SGHRS and CDR2 YFSETQ. Trimming took 6 bases from V and 6 from J, leaving 16 bases between them. The CDR3 nucleotides are TGCGCCAGCACTCCCGTCGGGGGAGGCGAGCAGTACTTC. Translating it yields CASTPVGGGEQYF.

The chain recombines TRBV5-1 with TRBJ2-7; a possible D gene is TRBD2 (5 bases). With 3 bases removed from V and 4 bases from J, the gap between germline ends came to 8 bases. The CDR3 is 12 residues long. Germline lookup yields CDR1 SGHRS and CDR2 YFSETQ. The CDR3 region has the DNA TGCGCCAGCAGCTCGGACTTGTACGAGCAGTACTTC. This translates into CASSSDLYEQYF.

The chain links TRBV30 to TRBJ2-7, with a weak D call TRBD2 (6 bases). Trimming cost V 8 bases and J 2 bases, with 16 bases left between them. CDR1 and CDR2 from the germline V gene are GTSNPN and SVGIG (reference sequence). The CDR3 is 13 residues long. The CDR3 nucleotides read TGTGCCGGGGGACTTTCTGATCCCTACGAGCAGTACTTC. It yields the protein CAGGLSDPYEQYF.

This clone was seen a single time. The chain combines TRBV5-4 with TRBJ1-2; no clear D gene. Germline V gives CDR1 SGHNT, CDR2 YYREEE (reference sequence). The CDR3 consists of 15 residues. Between the trimmed V and J ends, which lost 1 base and 6 bases, there was a span of 16 bases. CDR3 bases: TGTGCCAGCAGCTTGACCCGGGTTTCCTTAGATGGCTACACCTTC. It is translated as CASSLTRVSLDGYTF.

This chain joins TRBV19 and TRBJ1-2; maybe TRBD1 (5 bases). Germline CDR1 is LNHDA and CDR2 is SQIVND (reference sequence). CDR3 length: 14 residues. Between the trimmed V and J ends, which lost 6 bases and 4 bases, there was a span of 15 bases. The CDR3 region has the DNA TGTGCCAGTAGCAAACAGGCGCGACGCTATGGCTACACCTTC. Amino acids: CASSKQARRYGYTF.

The chain couples TRBV18 to TRBJ1-1, with 8 bases identical to TRBD1. The CDR3 totals 14 residues. Trimming took 6 bases from V and 6 from J; bases not matched to a gene: 9. Looked up from germline, CDR1 is KGHSH and CDR2 is LQKENI. CDR3 amino acids: CASSLGQGVAEAFF. The CDR3 DNA reads TGTGCCAGCTCCCTAGGACAGGGAGTTGCTGAAGCTTTCTTT.

The chain carries TRBV7-3 and TRBJ1-2; TRBD1 matches 8 bases. This CDR3 has 15 residues. V was pared by 5 bases and J by 6 bases, with 11 bases of the junction left unmatched. CDR1 is SGHTA and CDR2 is FQGTGA in the germline V gene. CDR3 nucleotides: TGTGCCAGCAGCCGAACTGGGACAGGCCCCCATGGCTACACCTTC. Protein product: CASSRTGTGPHGYTF.

V and J are TRBV6-5 and TRBJ1-6; D remains ambiguous. The germline CDR1 and CDR2 sequences are MNHEY and SVGAGI. Deletions cut 6 bases from V and 8 bases from J, with 14 bases between. This CDR3 has 14 amino acids. CDR3 DNA: TGTGCCAGCAGGGCGCAAGGAGGTTATTCACCCCTCCACTTT. Translating gives CASRAQGGYSPLHF.

This clone was observed a handful of times. The rearrangement links TRBV2 to TRBJ1-1; D gene ambiguous. The V gene lost 3 bases and the J gene lost 4 bases, with 6 bases spanning the gap. The CDR3 is made up of 12 amino acids. CDR1 is SNHLY, CDR2 FYNNEI, per germline. CDR3 residues: CASSEGGTEAFF. DNA for the CDR3: TGTGCCAGCAGTGAGGGAGGCACTGAAGCTTTCTTT.